This is a list of T cell receptor beta chains from one sample in a study of post-analysis software for immune sequencing data. MiXCR, run by TCRdb on the PCR reads, gives a single entry per CDR3 protein. The sample records about 800,000 distinct CDR3 sequences, 25% to 30% being singletons. Sequencing used blood. These TCRs come from a girl aged 10 to 17 with multiple sclerosis. Each CDR3 is given with its conserved first and last residue. A D gene is named only where the DNA matches it firmly. Some rows mark clone size as missing; the rest say once, few, many or name a class of expanded clone.

j_call | clone_size | v_call | d_call | cdr3_nt | cdr3_aa
TRBJ2-1 | NA | TRBV4-3 | TRBD2 | TGCGCCAGCAGCACCCGGACTAGTTCAAGATACAATGAGCAGTTCTTC | CASSTRTSSRYNEQFF
TRBJ1-5 | NA | TRBV10-3 | TRBD1 | TGTGCCATCCAATCTCAGGGGGATCAGCCCCAGCATTTT | CAIQSQGDQPQHF
TRBJ2-1 | NA | TRBV29-1 | NA | TGCAGCGTATTGGTATATGAGCAGTTCTTC | CSVLVYEQFF
TRBJ1-4 | few | TRBV6-5 | NA | TGTGCCAGCAGTTACTCGATAGCCCGACACGCTGAAAAACTGTTTTTT | CASSYSIARHAEKLFF
TRBJ2-5 | NA | TRBV5-1 | NA | TGCGCCAGCAGCCCGACGTACCAAGAGACCCAGTACTTC | CASSPTYQETQYF
TRBJ2-7 | NA | TRBV28 | NA | TGTGCCAGCAGCCTTCCTCATGGGGCCGAGCAGTACTTC | CASSLPHGAEQYF
TRBJ2-1 | NA | TRBV7-2 | TRBD2 | TGTGCCAGCAGCCCGAGGGCTAGCGGGCTAACCTACAATGAGCAGTTCTTC | CASSPRASGLTYNEQFF
TRBJ2-1 | NA | TRBV9 | TRBD2 | TGTGCCAGCAGCGTCGGGACTAGCGGAGCAGGTGAGCAGTTCTTC | CASSVGTSGAGEQFF
TRBJ2-7 | NA | TRBV20-1 | TRBD2 | TGCAGTGCTAGCGGGAGGACTAGCGGGAGGGATGAGCAGTACTTC | CSASGRTSGRDEQYF
TRBJ2-3 | few | TRBV12-3/TRBV12-4 | TRBD2 | TGTGCCAGCATCCAAAGCGGGGGGGCGGATACGCAGTATTTT | CASIQSGGADTQYF
TRBJ1-1 | NA | TRBV7-9 | NA | TGTGCCAGCAGCTTTGACTACAACACTGAAGCTTTCTTT | CASSFDYNTEAFF
TRBJ2-2 | NA | TRBV6-2/TRBV6-3 | TRBD2 | TGTGCCAGCAGGTCCCCTAGCGGACCGAACACCGGGGAGCTGTTTTTT | CASRSPSGPNTGELFF
TRBJ2-1 | NA | TRBV28 | TRBD2 | TGTGCCAGCAGTTTAAGTAGTTCCGGGACTAGCGGGAGAGGGTCCTACAATGAGCAGTTCTTC | CASSLSSSGTSGRGSYNEQFF
TRBJ2-7 | few | TRBV20-1 | NA | TGCAGTGCTAGTTCCAGGGTCAACGAGCAGTACTTC | CSASSRVNEQYF
TRBJ2-6 | NA | TRBV19 | NA | TGTGCCAGTACGGCAGGTAAAAGACCCTCTGGGGCCAACGTCCTGACTTTC | CASTAGKRPSGANVLTF
TRBJ2-4 | many | TRBV29-1 | NA | TGCAGCGTTTCAACAGAGACCAAAAACATTCAGTACTTC | CSVSTETKNIQYF
TRBJ2-2 | NA | TRBV6-4 | NA | TGTGCCAGCAGTGACTCGGTGACAAACACCGGGGAGCTGTTTTTT | CASSDSVTNTGELFF
TRBJ2-1 | NA | TRBV4-1 | TRBD2 | TGCGCCAGCAGCCAGGCCCTAAGTAGCGGGGGCCACAATGAGCAGTTCTTC | CASSQALSSGGHNEQFF
TRBJ2-3 | NA | TRBV5-1 | NA | TGCGCCAGCAGCGCGGGATATACGCAGTATTTT | CASSAGYTQYF
TRBJ2-1 | NA | TRBV4-3 | TRBD2 | TGCGCCAGCAGCCAACGAAAGACTAGCGGGAGTATCGATGAGCAGTTCTTC | CASSQRKTSGSIDEQFF
TRBJ2-1 | NA | TRBV3-1 | TRBD2 | TGTGCCAGCAGCCAAGATAGAACGGGAGGGCCACATGAGCAGTTCTTC | CASSQDRTGGPHEQFF
TRBJ2-7 | NA | TRBV7-9 | NA | TGTGCCAGCAGCTTAGCGTCTGATATGGGCACCATTTACGAGCAGTACTTC | CASSLASDMGTIYEQYF
TRBJ1-5 | few | TRBV12-3/TRBV12-4 | TRBD1 | TGTGCCAGCCAAGGGGGCCTCAATCAGCCCCAGCATTTT | CASQGGLNQPQHF
TRBJ1-4 | few | TRBV20-1 | TRBD1 | TGCAGTGCTGGGACAGGGGATGAAAAACTGTTTTTT | CSAGTGDEKLFF
TRBJ2-1 | NA | TRBV29-1 | NA | TGCAGCGTTGAAAAGGGGGGGGCATTCTACAATGAGCAGTTCTTC | CSVEKGGAFYNEQFF
TRBJ2-1 | NA | TRBV6-5 | TRBD2 | TGTGCCAGCAGTCTAACTAGCGGCAGACTATACAATGAGCAGTTCTTC | CASSLTSGRLYNEQFF
TRBJ2-3 | few | TRBV20-1 | TRBD2 | TGCAGTATCGCCCTAGCGGGGGCAACAGATACGCAGTATTTT | CSIALAGATDTQYF
TRBJ2-5 | once | TRBV11-2 | NA | TGTGCCAGCAGCTTAGATGGGGTAATTGGCGAGACCCAGTACTTC | CASSLDGVIGETQYF
TRBJ2-7 | few | TRBV24-1 | TRBD1 | TGTGCCACCAGTGATACCGGGACAGGGACTTCCTACGAGCAGTACTTC | CATSDTGTGTSYEQYF
TRBJ2-2 | NA | TRBV7-2 | NA | TGTGCCAGCAGCTTAGGATGGCGCGGCGGGGAGCTGTTTTTT | CASSLGWRGGELFF
TRBJ1-1 | many | TRBV5-1 | TRBD1 | TGTGCTAGCAGCTTAGACAGGGGCACTGAAGCTTTCTTT | CASSLDRGTEAFF
TRBJ1-5 | few | TRBV6-6 | NA | TGTGCCAGCAGTTATGTAGGCGATCAGCCCCAGCATTTT | CASSYVGDQPQHF
TRBJ1-2 | few | TRBV6-5 | NA | TGTGCCAGCAGTTACTCGACTGAGGGCCACGACTATGGCTACACCTTC | CASSYSTEGHDYGYTF
TRBJ2-5 | few | TRBV6-2/TRBV6-3 | TRBD2 | TGTGCCAGTAGCGGGAACAGGCCAGAGACCCAGTACTTC | CASSGNRPETQYF
TRBJ2-7 | NA | TRBV12-3/TRBV12-4 | NA | TGTGCCAGCACTATTCTCGGCTACTCCTACGAGCAGTACTTC | CASTILGYSYEQYF
TRBJ2-7 | NA | TRBV3-1 | NA | TGTGCCAGCAGCCAAGATCCGGGGGTCCACTACGAGCAGTACTTC | CASSQDPGVHYEQYF
TRBJ2-7 | NA | TRBV7-2 | NA | TGTGCCAGCAGCTTAGACGGGATGTCGCGGATAGGAGGTGGGGAGCAGTACTTC | CASSLDGMSRIGGGEQYF
TRBJ2-7 | NA | TRBV20-1 | NA | TGCAGTGCTATCAGCCCCAGGGTTGGCTACGAGCAGTACTTC | CSAISPRVGYEQYF
TRBJ1-5 | NA | TRBV18 | NA | TGTGCCAGCTCACCTCTTCCGGACGGGCAGCCCCAGCATTTT | CASSPLPDGQPQHF
TRBJ2-7 | few | TRBV29-1 | NA | TGCAGCGTTGTTGGGGGATCCGGGGCCTACGAGCAGTACTTC | CSVVGGSGAYEQYF
TRBJ2-1 | few | TRBV2 | NA | TGTGCCAGCAGTCAACCGAACAATGAGCAGTTCTTC | CASSQPNNEQFF
TRBJ1-4 | NA | TRBV9 | NA | TGTGCCAGCAGCGTCCAGGGGTTTGGGGAAAAACTGTTTTTT | CASSVQGFGEKLFF
TRBJ1-5 | NA | TRBV12-3/TRBV12-4 | TRBD1 | TGTGCCAGCAGTTTGGACAGGGGAGGGTATAGCAATCAGCCCCAGCATTTT | CASSLDRGGYSNQPQHF
TRBJ1-2 | few | TRBV7-9 | TRBD1 | TGTGCCAGCAGCCCAATTGGGACAGTCTATGGCTACACCTTC | CASSPIGTVYGYTF
TRBJ1-1 | NA | TRBV6-5 | TRBD1 | TGTGCCAGCAGTCGGCAGGGGGAGAACACTGAAGCTTTCTTT | CASSRQGENTEAFF